This TCR beta chain was identified in a study of blood T cell repertoires in COVID-19. Using immunoSEQ multiplex PCR, the repertoire was profiled, and TCRdb retains in-frame clones only, with some absent. The repertoire consists of approximately 75,000 clones, with more than 80% occurring once and the leading ten covering 4.5% to 5.5%. CDR1 is KGHSH and CDR2 is LQKENI in the germline V gene. V gave up 6 bases and J gave up 6 bases; unmatched junction bases: 1. The CDR3 has 12 amino acids. The clonotype originates from a man older than 75 with acute or convalescent COVID-19. This chain joins TRBV18 and TRBJ1-4, with 7 bases fitting TRBD1. Sequencing was done on a sample of peripheral blood. CDR3 protein: CASSGTDEKLFF. The CDR3 coding sequence is TGTGCCAGCTCTGGGACAGATGAAAAACTGTTTTTT.